The rows below give T cell receptor beta chains drawn from one sample of a study of shared clonotypes between healthy human individuals. The assay was immunoSEQ multiplex PCR, and TCRdb's table has in-frame clones only and misses some. The data show about 590,000 clones, around 95% seen once. Sequencing was carried out using naive CD8+ T cells sorted from blood. The receptors come from a woman in her twenties or thirties in good health. Each CDR3 is given with its conserved first and last residue. A D gene is named only where the DNA matches it firmly. Only part of the rows carry a size: once, few, many, or a class if the clone is expanded.

TGTGCCAGCAGCTTAGCCGGAGGGAGCACAGATACGCAGTATTTT | CASSLAGGSTDTQYF | . | . | TRBJ2-3 | 15 | TRBV7-9
TGTGCCAGCAGTGAACCTCAACTCTACCTCAAAGGCACAGATACGCAGTATTTT | CASSEPQLYLKGTDTQYF | . | . | TRBJ2-3 | 18 | TRBV2
TGTGCCAGCAGCTCTCCGACAGGGGCCACAGATACGCAGTATTTT | CASSSPTGATDTQYF | . | TRBD1 | TRBJ2-3 | 15 | TRBV7-2
TGTGCCAGCAGCTTAGTTGGAGGGAGCTCCTACAATGAGCAGTTCTTC | CASSLVGGSSYNEQFF | . | . | TRBJ2-1 | 16 | TRBV7-8
TGTGCCTGGAGCGGTTGGGGGGACGGGGAGCTGTTTTTT | CAWSGWGDGELFF | . | . | TRBJ2-2 | 13 | TRBV30
TGTGCCAGCAGCTTATCTAGCGGGAGTCTGAATGAGCAGTTCTTC | CASSLSSGSLNEQFF | . | TRBD2 | TRBJ2-1 | 15 | TRBV7-2
TGTGCCAGCAGCGTAGGGGGAGACTCATATTACGAGCAGTACTTC | CASSVGGDSYYEQYF | . | . | TRBJ2-7 | 15 | TRBV9
TGTGCCAGTAGTACGGACAGGGTAAACACTGAAGCTTTCTTT | CASSTDRVNTEAFF | . | TRBD1 | TRBJ1-1 | 14 | TRBV19
TGTGCTAGTGGTGCCCGGACAGGGTGTAGGTATGGCTACACCTTC | CASGARTGCRYGYTF | . | TRBD1 | TRBJ1-2 | 15 | TRBV12-5
TGCGCCAGCAGCCAAGTCAGCAATCAGCCCCAGCATTTT | CASSQVSNQPQHF | . | . | TRBJ1-5 | 13 | TRBV4-1
TGTGCCAGCAGCCCGGGGCGCGGCAACGAGCAGTACTTC | CASSPGRGNEQYF | . | . | TRBJ2-7 | 13 | TRBV7-9
TGTGCCAGCAGTGAGGGGACAGCTGGTATTGTGTACACTGAAGCTTTCTTT | CASSEGTAGIVYTEAFF | . | TRBD1 | TRBJ1-1 | 17 | TRBV6-1
TGTGCCTGGAAATTTTCGCCCACGATCTACGAGCAGTACTTC | CAWKFSPTIYEQYF | . | . | TRBJ2-7 | 14 | TRBV30
TGTGCCAGCAGCTCCCCCTACAATGAGCAGTTCTTC | CASSSPYNEQFF | . | . | TRBJ2-1 | 12 | TRBV5-6
TGTGCCAGCAGCTCCCCAGGCACAGATACGCAGTATTTT | CASSSPGTDTQYF | . | . | TRBJ2-3 | 13 | TRBV7-9
TGTGCCAGCAGCCAAGATGCAGACTGGGAGCAGTTCTTC | CASSQDADWEQFF | once | . | TRBJ2-1 | 13 | TRBV14
TGTGCCAGCGATAAAACACCTGAAGCTTTCTTT | CASDKTPEAFF | once | . | TRBJ1-1 | 11 | TRBV7-9
TGTGCCAGCAGTTTATCGCCGACAGGGTTGGGCGCTGAAGCTTTCTTT | CASSLSPTGLGAEAFF | . | TRBD1 | TRBJ1-1 | 16 | TRBV27
TGTGCCAGCAGCTTGGGACAGGGCGGTTCTTGGGGCTACACCTTC | CASSLGQGGSWGYTF | . | TRBD1 | TRBJ1-2 | 15 | TRBV5-6
TGTGCCAGTCAGGCAGGGGTAGGGACCAATCAGCCCCAGCATTTT | CASQAGVGTNQPQHF | . | . | TRBJ1-5 | 15 | TRBV28
TGTGCCAGCAGTTACCCTTCGGGACTTAACTACGAGCAGTACTTC | CASSYPSGLNYEQYF | . | . | TRBJ2-7 | 15 | TRBV6-5
TGTGCCAGCAGTTCCGGGACTAGCGCCTACGAGCAGTACTTC | CASSSGTSAYEQYF | . | TRBD2 | TRBJ2-7 | 14 | TRBV27
TGTGCCACCAGCAACCCTCCAGTCCCCGCAAATGAAAAACTGTTTTTT | CATSNPPVPANEKLFF | . | . | TRBJ1-4 | 16 | TRBV15
TGTGCCAGTAGTAGCGTGGGGAACACCGGGGAGCTGTTTTTT | CASSSVGNTGELFF | . | . | TRBJ2-2 | 14 | TRBV19
TGTGCCAGCAGCGTAGGTGGGACAGCTTACGAGCAGTACTTC | CASSVGGTAYEQYF | . | TRBD1 | TRBJ2-7 | 14 | TRBV9
TGCGCCAGCAGCCCCCGGTTGGGGTCTGGGGCCAACGTCCTGACTTTC | CASSPRLGSGANVLTF | . | . | TRBJ2-6 | 16 | TRBV5-1
TGTGCCAGCAGCTTAGGGGACAGCCCCTATGGCTACACCTTC | CASSLGDSPYGYTF | . | TRBD1 | TRBJ1-2 | 14 | TRBV7-9
TGTGCCAGCAGCTCCGGCACGGCCTATGGCTACACCTTC | CASSSGTAYGYTF | . | . | TRBJ1-2 | 13 | TRBV7-9
TGTGCCAGCAGCGTAGGGGTCAGGAAGAACACCGGGGAGCTGTTTTTT | CASSVGVRKNTGELFF | . | . | TRBJ2-2 | 16 | TRBV9
TGCGCCAGCAGTGAATGGCAGGGAGGAGAGACCCAGTACTTC | CASSEWQGGETQYF | . | . | TRBJ2-5 | 14 | TRBV10-2
TGTGCCAGTAGCTGGACAGAGAGCCTACTAGCGGGAAACTTTAGCACAGATACGCAGTATTTT | CASSWTESLLAGNFSTDTQYF | . | TRBD2 | TRBJ2-3 | 21 | TRBV19
TGTGCCAGCGGCCCTAGCCTCTCTGGAAACACCATATATTTT | CASGPSLSGNTIYF | . | . | TRBJ1-3 | 14 | TRBV28
TGCGCCAGCAGCCAGGGCGGGGTAGGGACCCTTCAAGAGACCCAGTACTTC | CASSQGGVGTLQETQYF | . | . | TRBJ2-5 | 17 | TRBV4-1
TGTGCCAGCAGTCCCGATTTGGAGACCCAGTACTTC | CASSPDLETQYF | once | . | TRBJ2-5 | 12 | TRBV28
TGTGCCACCAGCATGGAGCGGTCTTCTCAGCCCCAGCATTTT | CATSMERSSQPQHF | . | . | TRBJ1-5 | 14 | TRBV15
TGTGCCAGCAGGGGCGGTTTAGGAGAGGGAATCGACGAGCAGTACTTC | CASRGGLGEGIDEQYF | . | . | TRBJ2-7 | 16 | TRBV28
TGTGCCAGCAGCCAGCGGCGGGAGAGCACCGGGGAGCTGTTTTTT | CASSQRRESTGELFF | . | TRBD2 | TRBJ2-2 | 15 | TRBV14
TGTGCCAGCAGCTCAGGGGGCCCCTACGAGCAGTACTTC | CASSSGGPYEQYF | . | TRBD1 | TRBJ2-7 | 13 | TRBV7-9
TGTGCCAGCAGTTCTCCGAGCGGGGGCTCCTACAATGAGCAGTTCTTC | CASSSPSGGSYNEQFF | . | TRBD2 | TRBJ2-1 | 16 | TRBV27
TGTGCCAGCAGTACCATTTTACTAGCGCTAAGCACAGATACGCAGTATTTT | CASSTILLALSTDTQYF | . | TRBD2 | TRBJ2-3 | 17 | TRBV28
TGTGCCAGCAGCGCGACGGGACAGGGGAACACTGAAGCTTTCTTT | CASSATGQGNTEAFF | once | TRBD1 | TRBJ1-1 | 15 | TRBV13
TGTGCCAGCAGTTACGAGGAGTTCTCCTACAATGAGCAGTTCTTC | CASSYEEFSYNEQFF | . | . | TRBJ2-1 | 15 | TRBV6-6
TGTGCCAGCAGCGGACGTGTGGGGGGTGCCAAAAACATTCAGTACTTC | CASSGRVGGAKNIQYF | . | . | TRBJ2-4 | 16 | TRBV9
TGTGCCAGCAGCCCGAGGGACAGCTCCTACAATGAGCAGTTCTTC | CASSPRDSSYNEQFF | . | TRBD1 | TRBJ2-1 | 15 | TRBV7-7
TGTGCCAGCAGTTCCAACCCACTAGCGGGAGGCGACAATGAGCAGTTCTTC | CASSSNPLAGGDNEQFF | . | TRBD2 | TRBJ2-1 | 17 | TRBV28
TGTGCCAGCAGTTACTTAAGGGGGCAGGGCGGGGAGCTGTTTTTT | CASSYLRGQGGELFF | . | TRBD1 | TRBJ2-2 | 15 | TRBV6-5
TGTGCCAGCATCCCCCCAGGGGCAGAGGGCTACACCTTC | CASIPPGAEGYTF | . | . | TRBJ1-2 | 13 | TRBV28
TGTGCCAGCAGCCACCTCGGGGCTGAAGCTTCCTTT | CASSHLGAEASF | . | . | TRBJ1-1 | 12 | TRBV14
TGTGCCAGCAGTTTAAACCTGGGGGATGAAAAACTGTTTTTT | CASSLNLGDEKLFF | . | . | TRBJ1-4 | 14 | TRBV28
TGTGCCAGCAGCTTACAACTCGGACAGGGGGCCGCTGAGCAGTTCTTC | CASSLQLGQGAAEQFF | . | TRBD1 | TRBJ2-1 | 16 | TRBV7-9
TGTGCCAGCAGTTTCAACCTTGAGCAGTTCTTC | CASSFNLEQFF | . | . | TRBJ2-1 | 11 | TRBV28
TGCAGTGCTCGGCTAGTCTACGAGCAGTACTTC | CSARLVYEQYF | . | . | TRBJ2-7 | 11 | TRBV20-1
TGTGCCAGCAGCTTTCACTCTTGGGGTAGGAACACTGAAGCTTTCTTT | CASSFHSWGRNTEAFF | . | . | TRBJ1-1 | 16 | TRBV5-6
TGTGCCAGCAGCTTCAGCGGGAGTCTCTACGAGCAGTACTTC | CASSFSGSLYEQYF | . | TRBD2 | TRBJ2-7 | 14 | TRBV11-2
TGTGCCAGCAGTTTAGTATGGGAAAACAGGGAAACATATGGCTACACCTTC | CASSLVWENRETYGYTF | . | . | TRBJ1-2 | 17 | TRBV28
TGCGCCAGCAGCTTGAGCGAACTTACCTACGAGCAGTACTTC | CASSLSELTYEQYF | . | . | TRBJ2-7 | 14 | TRBV5-1
TGTGCCAGCAGCACGGGCACTGAAGCTTTCTTT | CASSTGTEAFF | . | . | TRBJ1-1 | 11 | TRBV14